The 25 T cell receptor beta chains reported below all come from one sample, sequenced in a study of blood T cells in healthy people across ages. The authors ran a second PCR of about 6 to 11 cycles using a sample-barcoded 5' primer and a J-beta primer mix. TCRdb reanalysed the 5' RACE reads using MiXCR and keeps one entry per CDR3 protein. The table lists around 970,000 distinct CDR3 sequences, around 54% of them singletons. The sample was blood. These receptors came from a woman aged 60-75 years in good health.

In this sample, this clonotype turned up many times. This chain links TRBV3-1 with TRBJ2-3, with TRBD1 identical over 7 bases. J gave up 9 bases and V 5 bases, and 5 bases lay outside the gene matches. This CDR3 is built from 12 residues. The germline V gene has CDR1 LGHDT and CDR2 YNNKEL (reference sequence). DNA for the CDR3: TGTGCCAGCAGCTTTCGACAGGGCACGCAGTATTTT. This encodes CASSFRQGTQYF.

This clonotype was seen more than once but under ten times. The chain couples TRBV5-1 to TRBJ2-7; TRBD1 agrees at 9 bases. Germline-derived CDR1 and CDR2 are SGHRS and YFSETQ. The CDR3 is made up of 18 amino acids. With V trimmed by 2 bases and J by 0 bases, 12 bases remained unmatched. CDR3 in amino acids: CASSFTGGALGISYEQYF. The CDR3 DNA follows: TGCGCCAGCAGCTTCACAGGGGGCGCATTAGGGATCTCCTACGAGCAGTACTTC.

The chain joins TRBV6-2 or TRBV6-3 to TRBJ1-5; 7 nucleotides agree with TRBD1. The J segment lost 8 bases and the V segment lost 2 bases, leaving 9 bases of the junction unmatched. Per germline, CDR1 MNHEY and CDR2 SVGEGT. The CDR3 is made up of 15 amino acids. The CDR3 sequence: CASSYRQGSVKPQHF. Here the CDR3 DNA reads TGTGCCAGCAGTTACCGACAGGGTAGCGTAAAGCCCCAGCATTTT.

The chain has TRBV29-1 and TRBJ2-1; 8 bases match TRBD1. TRBJ2-5 explains the end of the DNA better; the J call may be wrong. CDR1 and CDR2 from the germline V gene are SQVTM and ANQGSEA. The CDR3 contains 13 residues. The CDR3 nucleotides are TGCAGCGTTAGGACAGGGTCTGGGGGAGCCCAGTACTTC. Translating gives CSVRTGSGGAQYF.

Only a few counts were recorded for this clonotype. The J gene is TRBJ2-4, the V gene TRBV27; tentative D call: TRBD2 (5 bases). With 3 bases removed from V and 0 bases from J, the gap between germline ends came to 15 bases. Per the germline V gene, CDR1 is MNHEY and CDR2 is SMNVEV (reference sequence). The CDR3 runs 17 residues. The CDR3 loop reads CASSLGYGVLAKNIQYF. For the CDR3, the DNA is TGTGCCAGCAGTTTGGGTTACGGGGTCCTAGCCAAAAACATTCAGTACTTC.

This clonotype was counted once. The chain combines TRBV12-3 or TRBV12-4 with TRBJ1-1; D unclear. The CDR3 is 15 residues long. Trimming left V 1 base short and J 6 bases short, with 15 bases between. The CDR3 DNA is TGTGCCAGCAGTTTAGTTGATCGGGTTGCGGCTGAAGCTTTCTTT. It translates to CASSLVDRVAAEAFF.

The sample holds a few counts of this clonotype. J is TRBJ1-2 and V is TRBV24-1; no clear D. From germline, CDR1 is KGHDR and CDR2 SFDVKD. This CDR3 has 13 amino acids. Trimming pared 5 bases from V and 2 bases from J, leaving 8 bases between. The CDR3 protein is CATSGPSNYGYTF. The DNA for the CDR3 is TGTGCCACCAGTGGACCCAGCAACTATGGCTACACCTTC.

The CDR3 region has the DNA TGTGCCAGCAGCTTAGGGATCCGGGACGGGGCCTACGAGCAGTACTTC. Its protein product is CASSLGIRDGAYEQYF. The chain combines TRBV7-2 with TRBJ2-7; D may match TRBD1 or TRBD2 (5 bases each). V gave up 1 base and J gave up 2 bases, with 15 bases separating them. The V gene's germline CDR1 is SGHTA and CDR2 FQGNSA. The CDR3 is 16 residues long.

The chain joins TRBV20-1 to TRBJ2-1, with D possibly TRBD2 on 6 matching bases. The CDR3 loop spans 15 amino acids. Germline V gene sequence: CDR1 DFQATT, CDR2 SNEGSKA (reference sequence). Trimming took off 7 bases at V and 5 bases at J, with 21 bases between the two ends. CDR3 sequence reads: CSEQRRVGGNNEQFF. The DNA of the CDR3 is TGCAGTGAGCAGAGGCGTGTTGGCGGGAACAATGAGCAGTTCTTC.

The V gene is TRBV28, the J gene TRBJ2-1, with 7 bases identical to TRBD2. V lost 6 bases to trimming and J lost 1 base; unmatched junction nucleotides: 9. This CDR3 comprises 16 residues. Germline CDR1 reads MDHEN; CDR2 reads SYDVKM. The DNA for the CDR3 is TGTGCCAGCAGACACCCCCTAGCGGATTCCTACAATGAGCAGTTCTTC. Protein product: CASRHPLADSYNEQFF.

V and J are TRBV12-3 or TRBV12-4 and TRBJ2-7, with a tentative D call TRBD1 (6 bases). V shed 6 bases and J shed 9 bases, with 18 bases lying between them. The CDR3 consists of 13 residues. The CDR3 sequence: CASRTGLYKGQYF. Written as DNA, the CDR3 is TGTGCCAGCAGGACAGGACTCTACAAAGGGCAGTACTTC.

The V and J genes are TRBV6-5 and TRBJ1-5, with D maybe TRBD1 (5 bases). V lost 7 bases and J 4 bases, leaving 14 bases between the germline ends. Per the germline V gene, CDR1 is MNHEY and CDR2 is SVGAGI. CDR3 length: 14 amino acids. The CDR3 coding sequence is TGTGCCAGCACCAAAGGCGGGGGGAATCAGCCCCAGCATTTT. It specifies CASTKGGGNQPQHF.

CDR3 in amino acids: CASSLEREVGLFF. CDR3 in DNA: TGTGCCAGCAGCTTAGAGAGGGAAGTAGGACTGTTTTTT. The chain employs TRBV7-2 and TRBJ1-4; D is unclear. There are 13 residues in the CDR3. Germline V gene sequence: CDR1 SGHTA, CDR2 FQGNSA. The ends were cut back, 1 base at V and 13 bases at J, with 13 bases in the middle.

The chain joins TRBV30 to TRBJ2-1, with 13 bases aligning to TRBD2. V lost 4 bases, J lost 1 base, and 4 bases stayed unmatched. The CDR3 length is 16 residues. Germline CDR1 reads GTSNPN; CDR2 reads SVGIG (reference sequence). DNA of the CDR3: TGTGCCTGGATACTAGCGGGAGGGCCGTCCTACAATGAGCAGTTCTTC. It encodes CAWILAGGPSYNEQFF.

The chain carries TRBV11-2 and TRBJ2-3, with a weak D call TRBD2 (6 bases). CDR1 is SGHAT and CDR2 is FQNNGV in the germline V gene. The CDR3 totals 17 residues. Between the trimmed V and J ends, which lost 2 bases and 3 bases, there was a span of 18 bases. CDR3: CASSLPGEGLSTDTQYF. For the CDR3, the DNA is TGTGCCAGCAGCTTACCGGGAGAAGGGCTGAGTACAGATACGCAGTATTTT.

The chain joins TRBV4-1 to TRBJ2-7; perhaps TRBD2 as D (6 bases). V was shortened by 5 bases and J by 0 bases, with 11 bases between the two germline ends. Germline V gene data show CDR1 as MGHRA and CDR2 as YSYEKL. The CDR3 has 14 amino acids. The CDR3 protein is CASSVSSDSYEQYF. The CDR3 nucleotides read TGCGCCAGCAGCGTCTCTAGCGACTCCTACGAGCAGTACTTC.

The V and J genes are TRBV5-6 and TRBJ2-5, with D perhaps matching TRBD1 (5 bases). The last part of the DNA fits TRBJ2-7 better; the J call may be wrong. Germline V gene lookup returns CDR1 SGHDT and CDR2 YYEEEE. The CDR3 is 14 residues long. CDR3 sequence (DNA): TGTGCCAGCAGCGCGGTGGGGCCCTCGGTCGAGCAGTACTTC. Translated: CASSAVGPSVEQYF.

The chain uses TRBV11-1 and TRBJ1-1; no clear D. V lost 1 base and J 1 base, leaving 7 bases between the germline ends. The length of the CDR3 is 14 residues. The V gene's germline CDR1 is SGHAT and CDR2 FQDESV (reference sequence). CDR3 nucleotides: TGTGCCAGCAGCTTAGAGCGACAGAACACTGAAGCTTTCTTT. This gives the protein CASSLERQNTEAFF.

The gene calls are TRBV6-5 and TRBJ2-7, with D uncertain. The CDR3 consists of 13 residues. V lost 0 bases, J lost 1 base, and 4 bases lay in between. The V gene's germline CDR1 is MNHEY and CDR2 SVGAGI. CDR3 coding DNA: TGTGCCAGCAGTTACTCCGAGTCCTACGAGCAGTACTTC. Amino acids: CASSYSESYEQYF.

The chain combines TRBV3-1 with TRBJ2-1; 10 bases match TRBD2. The ends lost 2 bases at V and 5 bases at J; junction bases unmatched: 3. CDR1 is LGHDT, CDR2 YNNKEL, per germline (reference sequence). The CDR3 totals 15 residues. The CDR3 sequence is CASSQTSGDHNEQFF. CDR3 bases: TGTGCCAGCAGCCAAACTAGCGGGGACCACAATGAGCAGTTCTTC.

The chain combines TRBV3-1 with TRBJ1-2; no clear D. The CDR3 length is 15 residues. Per germline, CDR1 LGHDT and CDR2 YNNKEL (reference sequence). The V and J ends lost 1 base and 5 bases respectively, with 14 bases between them. CDR3 DNA: TGTGCCAGCAGCCAAGCCCCCGACGCGGGGTATGGCTACACCTTC. This encodes CASSQAPDAGYGYTF.

The sample holds a few counts of this clonotype. The gene calls are TRBV7-9 and TRBJ2-7; 8 nucleotides align to TRBD1. Germline V CDR1 and CDR2: SEHNR, FQNEAQ (reference sequence). V trimming: 1 base; J trimming: 5 bases; junction bases outside the gene matches: 4. This CDR3 has 14 amino acids. CDR3 nucleotide sequence: TGTGCCAGCAGCTTAGGGACAGGGTTCCACGAGCAGTACTTC. It is translated as CASSLGTGFHEQYF.

The CDR3 DNA is TGTGCCACCAAAAGTAGCGTTCGGAGCGGTCGTGCCTACGAGCAGTACTTC. Translated, it gives CATKSSVRSGRAYEQYF. This chain joins TRBV15 and TRBJ2-7; D is perhaps TRBD2 (5 bases). The germline gives CDR1 LNHNV, CDR2 YYDKDF (reference sequence). V was pared by 7 bases and J by 2 bases, with 24 bases between. CDR3 length: 17 amino acids.

Comments on this clonotype: At one end, the junction sequence differs from germline, possibly due to a read error. The gene calls are TRBV25-1 and TRBJ2-7; the D call may be TRBD1 or TRBD2 (5 bases each). The CDR3 sequence is 14 residues long. The germline gives CDR1 MGHDK, CDR2 SYGVNS. CDR3 sequence reads: CASIESGDLYEQYF. Here the CDR3 DNA reads TGTGCCAGCATTGAATCCGGGGACCTCTACGAGCAGTACTTC.

The genes are TRBV4-1 and TRBJ1-2; TRBD1 aligns across 8 bases. The CDR3 length is 15 residues. Trimming took 1 base from V and 4 from J; bases not matched to a gene: 5. CDR1 is MGHRA, CDR2 YSYEKL, per germline. CDR3 in amino acids: CASSQAPGGAYGYTF. The DNA of the CDR3 is TGCGCCAGCAGCCAAGCTCCAGGGGGCGCCTATGGCTACACCTTC.